This T cell receptor (beta chain) appears in the sequencing data of a study of blood T cell repertoires in COVID-19. Study-wide context: Sample material is recorded as cDNA or gDNA derived from T cells, B-cell-depleted T cells, or PBMCs.

Germline CDR1 reads SGHNT; CDR2 reads YYREEE (reference sequence). Losses at the gene ends were 5 bases for V and 5 bases for J; bases not matched to a gene: 2. The CDR3 is 13 residues long. Per the authors' pipeline: Amplification with reference gene primers provided the estimates of nucleated cell counts. TCRdb's copy holds only in-frame clones and misses some; the assay was immunoSEQ multiplex PCR. The D gene and trimming were derived from the DNA, and the V and J assignments and clone size from that table. The sample lists 310,000 or so clones, about four fifths occurring once. The sample taken for sequencing was peripheral blood. This clonotype was obtained from a woman aged 50 to 60 with acute or convalescent COVID-19. The genes are TRBV5-4 and TRBJ2-2, with 8 bases that match TRBD1. CDR3 DNA: TGTGCCAGCAGACAGGGGGGAACCGGGGAGCTGTTTTTT. Translating gives CASRQGGTGELFF.